This T cell receptor beta chain was captured by sequencing in a study of cytomegalovirus exposure and HLA in healthy donors. Details on this clone: As yet, its antigen is unknown.

Both 60 Vbeta primers and 13 Jbeta primers went into the PCR. Sequencing was performed with immunoSEQ multiplex PCR; in TCRdb, only in-frame clones are kept and a portion is missing. The sample has 65,000 to 90,000 clones, about 74% seen once. Findings and limits, study-wide: With high specificity and sensitivity, the classifier reportedly diagnosed cytomegalovirus status.

With 1 base clipped from V and 4 bases from J, the junction kept 8 bases outside the gene matches. Germline V gene sequence: CDR1 MGHRA, CDR2 YSYEKL. This CDR3 has 17 residues. Source material: PBMCs. J is TRBJ2-7 and V is TRBV4-1; TRBD2 matches 12 bases. This sequence was found in a man in his forties in good health and CMV-seronegative. CDR3: CASSQAASGGAGYEQYF. The CDR3 coding sequence is TGCGCCAGCAGCCAAGCTGCTAGCGGGGGGGCCGGGTACGAGCAGTACTTC.